This T cell receptor (beta chain) was identified in a study of shared clonotypes between healthy human individuals. Every subset's genomic DNA went evenly onto several immunoSEQ plates. Method: immunoSEQ multiplex PCR; TCRdb's copy keeps in-frame clones and lacks some. Of fewer than 650,000 clones listed, 70% to 80% were seen once; the top ten hold around 12%. Donors, without exception, were Caucasian adults residing in Nashville, Tennessee. Germline assignment: CDR1 SGHNT and CDR2 YENEEA. The CDR3 contains 13 residues. The V and J ends lost 5 bases and 6 bases respectively, with 10 bases between them.

The sequence was collected from a woman in her thirties or forties in good health. Some clones in this sample may be carry-over from other donors' samples. The chain has TRBV11-3 and TRBJ2-2; no clear D gene. The source material was PBMCs. The CDR3 reads CASSHGWPGELFF. In nucleotides, the CDR3 is TGTGCCAGCAGCCACGGGTGGCCCGGGGAGCTGTTTTTT.